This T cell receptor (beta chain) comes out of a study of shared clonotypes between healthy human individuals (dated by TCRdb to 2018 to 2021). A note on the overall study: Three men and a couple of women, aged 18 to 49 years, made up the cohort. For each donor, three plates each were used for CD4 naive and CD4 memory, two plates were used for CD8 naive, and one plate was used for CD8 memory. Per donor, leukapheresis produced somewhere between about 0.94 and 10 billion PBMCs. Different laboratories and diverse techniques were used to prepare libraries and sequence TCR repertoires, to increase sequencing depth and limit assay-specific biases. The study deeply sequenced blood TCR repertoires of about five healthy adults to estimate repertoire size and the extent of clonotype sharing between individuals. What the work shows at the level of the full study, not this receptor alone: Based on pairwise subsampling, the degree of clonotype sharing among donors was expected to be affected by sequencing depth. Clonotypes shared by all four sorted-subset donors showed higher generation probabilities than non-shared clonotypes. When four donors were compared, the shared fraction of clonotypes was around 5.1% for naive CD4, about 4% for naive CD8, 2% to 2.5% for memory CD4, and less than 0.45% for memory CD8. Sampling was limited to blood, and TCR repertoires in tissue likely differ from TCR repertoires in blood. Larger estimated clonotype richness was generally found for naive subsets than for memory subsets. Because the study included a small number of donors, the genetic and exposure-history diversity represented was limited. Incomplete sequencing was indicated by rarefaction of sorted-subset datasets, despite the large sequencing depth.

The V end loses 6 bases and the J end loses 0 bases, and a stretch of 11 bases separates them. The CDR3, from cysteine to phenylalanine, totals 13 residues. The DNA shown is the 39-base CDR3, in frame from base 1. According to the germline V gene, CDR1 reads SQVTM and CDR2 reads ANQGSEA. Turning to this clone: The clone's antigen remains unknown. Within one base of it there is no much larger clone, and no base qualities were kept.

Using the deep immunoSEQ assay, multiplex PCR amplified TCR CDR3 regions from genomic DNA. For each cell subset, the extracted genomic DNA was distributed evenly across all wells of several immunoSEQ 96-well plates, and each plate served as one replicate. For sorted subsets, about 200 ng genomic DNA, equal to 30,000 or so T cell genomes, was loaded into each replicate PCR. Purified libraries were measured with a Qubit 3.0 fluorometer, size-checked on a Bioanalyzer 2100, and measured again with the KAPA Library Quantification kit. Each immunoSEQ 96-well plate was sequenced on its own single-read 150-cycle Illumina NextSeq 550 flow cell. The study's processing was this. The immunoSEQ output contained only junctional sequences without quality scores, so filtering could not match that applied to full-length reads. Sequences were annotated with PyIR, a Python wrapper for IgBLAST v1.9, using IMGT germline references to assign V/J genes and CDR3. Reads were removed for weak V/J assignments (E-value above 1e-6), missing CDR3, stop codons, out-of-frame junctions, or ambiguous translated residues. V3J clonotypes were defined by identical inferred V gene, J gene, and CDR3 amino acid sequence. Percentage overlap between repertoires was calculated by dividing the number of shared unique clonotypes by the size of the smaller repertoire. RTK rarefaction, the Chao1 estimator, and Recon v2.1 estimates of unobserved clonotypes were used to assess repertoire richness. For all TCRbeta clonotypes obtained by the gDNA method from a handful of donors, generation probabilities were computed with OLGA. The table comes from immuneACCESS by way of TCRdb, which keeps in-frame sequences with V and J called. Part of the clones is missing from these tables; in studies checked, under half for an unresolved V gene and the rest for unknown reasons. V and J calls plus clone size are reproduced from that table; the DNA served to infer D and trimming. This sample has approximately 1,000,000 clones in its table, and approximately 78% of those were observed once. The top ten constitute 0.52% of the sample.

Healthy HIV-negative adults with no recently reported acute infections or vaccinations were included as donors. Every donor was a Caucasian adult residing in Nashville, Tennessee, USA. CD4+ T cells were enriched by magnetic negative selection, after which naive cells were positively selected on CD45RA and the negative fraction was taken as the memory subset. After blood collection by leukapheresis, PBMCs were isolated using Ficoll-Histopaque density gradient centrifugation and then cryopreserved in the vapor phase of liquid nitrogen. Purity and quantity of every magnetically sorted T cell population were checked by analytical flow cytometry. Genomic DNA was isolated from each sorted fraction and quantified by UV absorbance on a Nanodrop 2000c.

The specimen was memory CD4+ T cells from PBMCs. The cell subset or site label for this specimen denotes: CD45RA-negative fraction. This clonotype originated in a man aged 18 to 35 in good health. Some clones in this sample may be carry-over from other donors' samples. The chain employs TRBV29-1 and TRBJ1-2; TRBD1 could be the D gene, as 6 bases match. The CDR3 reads CSVNRDTNYGYTF. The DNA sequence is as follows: TGCAGCGTAAACAGGGATACTAACTATGGCTACACCTTC.